This T cell receptor (beta chain) originates from a study of follicular helper T cells after annual influenza vaccination. Specified time point: 2015-2016 season, 7 days after influenza vaccination. Subjects lived in the community and lacked influenza vaccine within the prior 6 months. This CDR3 region has 15 residues. Trimming removed 6 bases from V and 7 bases from J; junction bases left unmatched: 12. Germline CDR1 reads SGHDN; CDR2 reads FVKESK. Clones were read by immunoSEQ multiplex PCR, and TCRdb kept only the in-frame ones, dropping some. The sample lists 7,300 or so clones; over 80% were seen once. Broader study findings: Recurrent ICOS+CD38+ cTfh clonotypes included tetramer and AIM influenza-specific ones. Plasmablast frequency change correlated with clonality change in ICOS+CD38+ cTfh.

For this clone: The antigen remains undetermined.

The gene calls are TRBV14 and TRBJ2-1; 7 nucleotides line up with TRBD2. This specimen consisted of CXCR5+ CD38- circulating T follicular helper cells from blood, obtained 7 days after influenza vaccination. Subset defined: circulating Tfh, non-naive CD4+CXCR5+PD-1+ (ICOS+CD38+ or ICOS-CD38-). The TCR originated in an adult who received the influenza vaccine. The CDR3 sequence: CASSPLAGEGNEQFF. CDR3 coding DNA: TGTGCCAGCAGTCCCCTTGCGGGAGAGGGGAATGAGCAGTTCTTC.